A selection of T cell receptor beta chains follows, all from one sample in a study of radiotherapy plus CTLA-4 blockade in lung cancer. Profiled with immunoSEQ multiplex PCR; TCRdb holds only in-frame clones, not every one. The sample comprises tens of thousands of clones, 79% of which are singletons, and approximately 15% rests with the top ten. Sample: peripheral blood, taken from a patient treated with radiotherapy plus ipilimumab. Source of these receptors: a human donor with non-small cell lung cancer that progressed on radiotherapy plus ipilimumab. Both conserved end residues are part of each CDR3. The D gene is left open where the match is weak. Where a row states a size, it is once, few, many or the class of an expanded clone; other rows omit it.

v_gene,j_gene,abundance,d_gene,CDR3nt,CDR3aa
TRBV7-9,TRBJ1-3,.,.,TGTGCCAGCAGCCACCTAAGAGGGCCTGGAAACACCATATATTTT,CASSHLRGPGNTIYF
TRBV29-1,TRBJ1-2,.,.,TGCAGCGTTGAACGGGACACCACCAGAGGTGGCTACACCTTC,CSVERDTTRGGYTF
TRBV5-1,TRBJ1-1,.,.,TGCGCCAGCAGTTCCCACGCAATAAACACTGAAGCTTTCTTT,CASSSHAINTEAFF
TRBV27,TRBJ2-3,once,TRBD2,TGTGCCAGCAGTTTAAATGGACTAGCGGGGGGGTTGGCAGATACGCAGTATTTT,CASSLNGLAGGLADTQYF
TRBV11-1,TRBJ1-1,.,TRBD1,TGTGCCAGCAGCTTGACCCGACAGGGGAGGACCACTGAAGCTTTCTTT,CASSLTRQGRTTEAFF
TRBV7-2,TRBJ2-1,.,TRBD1,TGTGCCAGCAGCCCAGGACAGGGGACGTACAATGAGCAGTTCTTC,CASSPGQGTYNEQFF
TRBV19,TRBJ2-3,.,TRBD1,TGTGCCAGTAGTAGTTGGACAGGGACCACAGATACGCAGTATTTT,CASSSWTGTTDTQYF
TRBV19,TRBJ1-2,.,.,TGTGCCAGTAGTATGGCGACCGGTCGGGTAGGCTACACCTTC,CASSMATGRVGYTF
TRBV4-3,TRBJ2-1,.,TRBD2,TGCGCCAGCAGCGAAACCGCGGGGCTAGCGGGGGCCAATGAGCAGTTCTTC,CASSETAGLAGANEQFF
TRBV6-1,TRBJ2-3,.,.,TGCGCCAGCAGTGAGTCTCTTGGCGGGTACACAGATACGCAGTATTTT,CASSESLGGYTDTQYF
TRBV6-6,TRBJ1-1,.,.,TGTGCCAGCAGTTACCGGGCAGGGAACACTGAAGCTTTCTTT,CASSYRAGNTEAFF
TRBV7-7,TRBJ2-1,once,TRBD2,TGTGCTAGCAGCCACCCCGGGACTAGTCCGGTCTTC,CASSHPGTSPVF
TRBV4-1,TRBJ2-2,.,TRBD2,TGCGCCAGCAGCCAAGTAGCTAGCGGGAGGTCGAACACCGGGGAGCTGTTTTTT,CASSQVASGRSNTGELFF
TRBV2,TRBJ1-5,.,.,TGTGCCAGCAAGGAGGGGTTGAGGGAAAGCAATCAGCCCCAGCATTTT,CASKEGLRESNQPQHF
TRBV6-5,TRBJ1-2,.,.,TGTGCCAGCAGTTTTTCCAGGGGAGGGGCACCCTATGGCTACACCTTC,CASSFSRGGAPYGYTF
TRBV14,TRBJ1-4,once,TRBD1,TGTGCCAGCAGCCAGACCACAGGGGTTGCTAATGAAAAACTGTTTTTT,CASSQTTGVANEKLFF
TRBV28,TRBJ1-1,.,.,TGTGCCACCCAGAGGGACACCAACACTGAAGCTTTCTTT,CATQRDTNTEAFF
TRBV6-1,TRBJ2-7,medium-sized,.,TGTGCCAGCAGTGAACACGGCTACGAGCAGTACTTC,CASSEHGYEQYF
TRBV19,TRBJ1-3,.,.,TGTGCCAGTAGTCGCATCCAGGGGAAGACTGGAAACACCACATATTTT,CASSRIQGKTGNTTYF
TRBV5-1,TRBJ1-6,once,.,TGCGCCAGCAGCCAGAACGGGGGTGGGAATTCACCCCTCCACTTT,CASSQNGGGNSPLHF
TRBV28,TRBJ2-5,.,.,TGTGCCAGCACTCTGGGGGGTGACGGAGAGACCCAGTACTTC,CASTLGGDGETQYF
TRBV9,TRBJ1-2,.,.,TGTGCCAGCAGCGTAGATTCAGGGAGTACCTATGGCTACACCTTC,CASSVDSGSTYGYTF
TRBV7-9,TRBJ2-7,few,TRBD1,TGTGCCAGCAGCCCGCGGACAGGGCATTACGAGCAGTACTTC,CASSPRTGHYEQYF
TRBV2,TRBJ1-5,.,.,TGTGCCCGCAGGGAGGGGGGGGGCCGAGAGGGTCAGCCCCAGCATTTT,CARREGGGREGQPQHF